This is a list of T cell receptor beta chains from one sample in a study of blood T cells in healthy people across ages. TCRdb itself ran the 5' RACE reads through MiXCR, one entry per CDR3 protein. The sample gives hundreds of thousands of distinct CDR3 sequences, about 21% of which show up once; under 4% is in the top ten. Sequencing was carried out using blood. All receptors derive from a man between 70 and 80 years old in good health. Each CDR3 is given with its conserved first and last residue. The D gene is left open where the match is weak. Not all rows give a size; the values are once, few, many and, for expanded clones, a class.

-	TRBV28	TRBJ2-5	-	TGTGCCAGCAGTTCAGGGGGGTACCAAGAGACCCAGTACTTC	CASSSGGYQETQYF
-	TRBV14	TRBJ2-3	-	TGTGCCAGCAGGTCCTTTAGCACAGATACGCAGTATTTT	CASRSFSTDTQYF
few	TRBV24-1	TRBJ2-1	-	TGTGCCACCAGTGATAGTGGACGGGGGGCGAATGAGCAGTTCTTC	CATSDSGRGANEQFF
few	TRBV12-3/TRBV12-4	TRBJ2-5	-	TGTGCCAGCAGTTCAAGAGGGGCCGGGGAGACCCAGTACTTC	CASSSRGAGETQYF
many	TRBV7-9	TRBJ1-6	-	TGTGCCAGCAGCTTCGGCGGAGTTAATTCACCCCTCCACTTT	CASSFGGVNSPLHF
few	TRBV20-1	TRBJ2-1	TRBD2	TGCAGTGCTAGATCGGGACTAGCGGGCGGGCATGAGCAGTTCTTC	CSARSGLAGGHEQFF
once	TRBV29-1	TRBJ1-2	-	TGCAGCGTTTTAAGCGGGGCAGGGTATGGCTACACCTTC	CSVLSGAGYGYTF
few	TRBV20-1	TRBJ2-1	TRBD2	TGCAGTGCTGTCGCCGGGACTAGCGGAGGGAATGAGCAGTTCTTC	CSAVAGTSGGNEQFF
few	TRBV20-1	TRBJ2-5	TRBD2	TGCAGTGCTAGATCCGGGACTAGCGGGATGAGGGAGACCCAGTACTTC	CSARSGTSGMRETQYF
-	TRBV20-1	TRBJ1-5	TRBD1	TGCAGTGCTAGAGGAGAACGGGACAGGGGCGCGTATAGCAATCAGCCCCAGCATTTT	CSARGERDRGAYSNQPQHF
-	TRBV20-1	TRBJ1-5	-	TGCAGTGCTAGAGGCGGGACCCATAGCAATCAGCCCCAGCATTTT	CSARGGTHSNQPQHF
-	TRBV19	TRBJ2-5	-	TGTGCCAGTAGTACAGGGTACCGAGAGACCCAGTACTTC	CASSTGYRETQYF
-	TRBV12-3/TRBV12-4	TRBJ2-1	TRBD1	TGTGCCAGCAGCCCTGGGACAGGGTTTTCCAATGAGCAGTTCTTC	CASSPGTGFSNEQFF
-	TRBV12-3/TRBV12-4	TRBJ2-3	TRBD2	TGTGCCAGCAGTTCTAGCGGGGGAACCTTAGATACGCAGTATTTT	CASSSSGGTLDTQYF
-	TRBV12-3/TRBV12-4	TRBJ1-2	TRBD1	TGTGCCAGCAGCTTAGGCCCAGGGGGCTATGGCTACACCTTC	CASSLGPGGYGYTF
-	TRBV29-1	TRBJ2-5	TRBD2	TGCAGCGTTGAGTGGCTAGCGGATTACCAAGAGACCCAGTACTTC	CSVEWLADYQETQYF
-	TRBV3-1	TRBJ2-1	-	TGTGCCAGCAGCCAAGAAGGCGGGACCCAGCAGTTCTTC	CASSQEGGTQQFF
many	TRBV20-1	TRBJ2-7	-	TGCAGTGCTAACGTCCCGGGATTTAGCGACGAGCAGTACTTC	CSANVPGFSDEQYF
-	TRBV7-2	TRBJ1-5	-	TGTGCCAGCAGCTTAGTTGGCGGGCCCCAGCATTTT	CASSLVGGPQHF
few	TRBV29-1	TRBJ2-1	-	TGCAGCGTTGCCCCAGACGCATGCAATGAGCAGTTCTTC	CSVAPDACNEQFF
few	TRBV3-1	TRBJ1-1	-	TGTGCCAGCAGTGATACTAGGGACACTGAAGCTTTCTTT	CASSDTRDTEAFF
few	TRBV6-1	TRBJ1-2	-	TGTGCCAGCACCTCTGGGGTGGGCAGGCGGGCTAACTATGGCTACACCTTC	CASTSGVGRRANYGYTF
few	TRBV20-1	TRBJ1-6	TRBD1	TGCAGTGCTAGAGATGGGACAGTGCTCAATTCACCCCTCCACTTT	CSARDGTVLNSPLHF
many	TRBV5-1	TRBJ1-4	TRBD1	TGCGCCAGTTCCCAGGGGGCCCGGGAAAAACTGTTTTTT	CASSQGAREKLFF
-	TRBV10-2	TRBJ2-5	TRBD1	TGCGCCAGCAGCCCTCGAGACAGGGGTTTCCAAGAGACCCAGTACTTC	CASSPRDRGFQETQYF
many	TRBV7-9	TRBJ2-1	-	TGTGCCGTACTCCATTCGCCTACTGAGCAGTTCTTC	CAVLHSPTEQFF
few	TRBV2	TRBJ2-1	TRBD1	TGTGCCAGCACCCGACAGGGTGGCAATGAGCAGTTCTTC	CASTRQGGNEQFF
many	TRBV6-6	TRBJ2-7	TRBD1	TGTGCCAGCAGTAGGGACAGTGCCTACGAGCAGTACTTC	CASSRDSAYEQYF
-	TRBV5-5	TRBJ2-5	-	TGTGCCAGCAGCTTCGGAGGGTCCGGGACAAGGCAAGAGACCCAGTACTTC	CASSFGGSGTRQETQYF
few	TRBV18	TRBJ2-7	TRBD1	TGTGCCAGCTCACTTGGGACAGGGGACAACTACGAGCAGTACTTC	CASSLGTGDNYEQYF
few	TRBV12-3/TRBV12-4	TRBJ2-1	-	TGTGCCAGCAGCCTTTCCTCCCTCGGATCGGGTGAGCAGTTCTTC	CASSLSSLGSGEQFF
-	TRBV7-2	TRBJ1-2	-	TGTGCCAGCAGCTTAGTTCCGGGGTTGAACTATGGCTACACCTTC	CASSLVPGLNYGYTF
few	TRBV20-1	TRBJ2-4	TRBD2	TGCAGTGCTAGAGATCCTACTAGCGGGAAAAACATTCAGTACTTC	CSARDPTSGKNIQYF
-	TRBV7-3	TRBJ2-2	TRBD1	TGTGCCAGCAGCTACAACAACGGACAGGGAACCGGGGAGCTGTTTTTT	CASSYNNGQGTGELFF
few	TRBV5-1	TRBJ2-6	-	TGCGCCAGCAGCCCACAGGGCCTCTCTGGGGCCAACGTCCTGACTTTC	CASSPQGLSGANVLTF
-	TRBV25-1	TRBJ2-3	TRBD2	TGTGCCAGCAAGGGACTAGCGGGAGTCGCCGATACGCAGTATTTT	CASKGLAGVADTQYF
few	TRBV28	TRBJ2-7	-	TGTGCCATCGAGAGGTCCGGGAACTACGAGCAGTACTTC	CAIERSGNYEQYF
few	TRBV14	TRBJ2-3	TRBD2	TGTGCCAGCAGCCAAGAAGGGCGTAGAGGCGGGACTACCCCCAATACGCAGTATTTT	CASSQEGRRGGTTPNTQYF
-	TRBV24-1	TRBJ2-2	-	TGTGCCACCAGTGACTCCCGGGACACAAGGTTCCCCGGGGAGCTGTTTTTT	CATSDSRDTRFPGELFF